The present TCR beta chain was sequenced within a study of OX40 agonist ivuxolimab in advanced cancers. Study-wide context: Ivuxolimab was a fully human IgG2 agonistic monoclonal antibody targeting the costimulatory receptor OX40 (CD134). The paper covers the monotherapy dose-escalation part of the phase I ivuxolimab trial, which included N ≈ 57 patients. Intravenous ivuxolimab was administered to patients every 2 weeks at six dose levels: 0.01, 0.1, 0.3, 1.5, 3 and 10 mg/kg. In the dose-escalation cohort, approximately 82% of patients were male, and the mean age was 60 years with a range of roughly 20 to 79. Of the roughly 51 patients in dose escalation, some 19 had hepatocellular carcinoma, about 15 had melanoma, 9 had renal cell carcinoma and 9 had head and neck cancer. The purpose of peripheral TCRbeta sequencing was to test whether ivuxolimab changed TCR sequence diversity and led to clonal T-cell expansion. Partial responses were achieved by three dose-escalation patients, of whom one had hepatocellular carcinoma and two had cutaneous melanoma. Prior anti-PD-1, anti-PD-L1 or anti-CTLA-4 therapy was permitted, and approximately 40% of dose-escalation patients had received checkpoint inhibitors.

About this clone: The antigen it binds to is not known. Per-base quality was not reported, and no clone a single base away is much larger than it.

Genomic DNA was isolated from the sorted cells so that the TCRbeta CDR3 region could be sequenced. TCRbeta CDR3 regions were sequenced using the immunoSEQ Assay. The table comes from immuneACCESS by way of TCRdb, which keeps in-frame sequences with V and J called. Part of the clones is missing from these tables; in studies checked, under half for an unresolved V gene and the rest for unknown reasons. This sample comprises 65,000 to 85,000 clones, more than 80% of them detected only once. Approximately 2.3% of the sample is in the top ten clones. The investigation overall reported the following: In partial responders in the 0.1-3.0 mg/kg groups, normalized peripheral clonal expansion was found to be among the lowest, especially among CD8+ T cells. Antigen specificity was not determined for the clonally expanded peripheral T cells. At doses of 0.1 to 3.0 mg/kg, clonal expansion of both CD4+ and CD8+ blood T cells was observed from baseline to week 6. Low levels of normalized T-cell clonal expansion were also seen in some patients who did not respond. After ivuxolimab, CD8+ T cells had more expanded clones than CD4+ T cells on average.

The trial excluded patients who had a history of autoimmune disease or who were on systemic immunosuppression. Peripheral blood for TCR sequencing was collected from all dose cohorts at baseline, on cycle 4 day 1, and on cycle 7 day 1. Samples came from an open-label, multicenter, first-in-human phase I dose-escalation trial of ivuxolimab. Adults with locally advanced or metastatic head and neck squamous cell, hepatocellular, melanoma or renal cell carcinoma were enrolled in the trial. Before TCR sequencing, CD4+ and CD8+ T cells were separately sorted from peripheral blood. V and J lose 4 bases and 1 base, and a span of 7 bases separates them. Its CDR3 holds 13 amino acids, cysteine through phenylalanine. The sequence is cut down to CDR3 DNA, 39 bases in frame from base 1. Per the germline V gene, MNHNS is the CDR1 and SASEGT is the CDR2.

This receptor was obtained from an adult with an advanced solid tumor such as melanoma, head and neck, liver or kidney cancer. The sample here was CD4+ or CD8+ T cells sorted from blood, taken in a trial of the OX40 agonist ivuxolimab. This chain joins TRBV6-1 to TRBJ1-1; the D gene cannot be named for sure. The nucleotides read TGTGCCAGCAGTGGTACAGCGAACACTGAAGCTTTCTTT. Translation gives CASSGTANTEAFF.